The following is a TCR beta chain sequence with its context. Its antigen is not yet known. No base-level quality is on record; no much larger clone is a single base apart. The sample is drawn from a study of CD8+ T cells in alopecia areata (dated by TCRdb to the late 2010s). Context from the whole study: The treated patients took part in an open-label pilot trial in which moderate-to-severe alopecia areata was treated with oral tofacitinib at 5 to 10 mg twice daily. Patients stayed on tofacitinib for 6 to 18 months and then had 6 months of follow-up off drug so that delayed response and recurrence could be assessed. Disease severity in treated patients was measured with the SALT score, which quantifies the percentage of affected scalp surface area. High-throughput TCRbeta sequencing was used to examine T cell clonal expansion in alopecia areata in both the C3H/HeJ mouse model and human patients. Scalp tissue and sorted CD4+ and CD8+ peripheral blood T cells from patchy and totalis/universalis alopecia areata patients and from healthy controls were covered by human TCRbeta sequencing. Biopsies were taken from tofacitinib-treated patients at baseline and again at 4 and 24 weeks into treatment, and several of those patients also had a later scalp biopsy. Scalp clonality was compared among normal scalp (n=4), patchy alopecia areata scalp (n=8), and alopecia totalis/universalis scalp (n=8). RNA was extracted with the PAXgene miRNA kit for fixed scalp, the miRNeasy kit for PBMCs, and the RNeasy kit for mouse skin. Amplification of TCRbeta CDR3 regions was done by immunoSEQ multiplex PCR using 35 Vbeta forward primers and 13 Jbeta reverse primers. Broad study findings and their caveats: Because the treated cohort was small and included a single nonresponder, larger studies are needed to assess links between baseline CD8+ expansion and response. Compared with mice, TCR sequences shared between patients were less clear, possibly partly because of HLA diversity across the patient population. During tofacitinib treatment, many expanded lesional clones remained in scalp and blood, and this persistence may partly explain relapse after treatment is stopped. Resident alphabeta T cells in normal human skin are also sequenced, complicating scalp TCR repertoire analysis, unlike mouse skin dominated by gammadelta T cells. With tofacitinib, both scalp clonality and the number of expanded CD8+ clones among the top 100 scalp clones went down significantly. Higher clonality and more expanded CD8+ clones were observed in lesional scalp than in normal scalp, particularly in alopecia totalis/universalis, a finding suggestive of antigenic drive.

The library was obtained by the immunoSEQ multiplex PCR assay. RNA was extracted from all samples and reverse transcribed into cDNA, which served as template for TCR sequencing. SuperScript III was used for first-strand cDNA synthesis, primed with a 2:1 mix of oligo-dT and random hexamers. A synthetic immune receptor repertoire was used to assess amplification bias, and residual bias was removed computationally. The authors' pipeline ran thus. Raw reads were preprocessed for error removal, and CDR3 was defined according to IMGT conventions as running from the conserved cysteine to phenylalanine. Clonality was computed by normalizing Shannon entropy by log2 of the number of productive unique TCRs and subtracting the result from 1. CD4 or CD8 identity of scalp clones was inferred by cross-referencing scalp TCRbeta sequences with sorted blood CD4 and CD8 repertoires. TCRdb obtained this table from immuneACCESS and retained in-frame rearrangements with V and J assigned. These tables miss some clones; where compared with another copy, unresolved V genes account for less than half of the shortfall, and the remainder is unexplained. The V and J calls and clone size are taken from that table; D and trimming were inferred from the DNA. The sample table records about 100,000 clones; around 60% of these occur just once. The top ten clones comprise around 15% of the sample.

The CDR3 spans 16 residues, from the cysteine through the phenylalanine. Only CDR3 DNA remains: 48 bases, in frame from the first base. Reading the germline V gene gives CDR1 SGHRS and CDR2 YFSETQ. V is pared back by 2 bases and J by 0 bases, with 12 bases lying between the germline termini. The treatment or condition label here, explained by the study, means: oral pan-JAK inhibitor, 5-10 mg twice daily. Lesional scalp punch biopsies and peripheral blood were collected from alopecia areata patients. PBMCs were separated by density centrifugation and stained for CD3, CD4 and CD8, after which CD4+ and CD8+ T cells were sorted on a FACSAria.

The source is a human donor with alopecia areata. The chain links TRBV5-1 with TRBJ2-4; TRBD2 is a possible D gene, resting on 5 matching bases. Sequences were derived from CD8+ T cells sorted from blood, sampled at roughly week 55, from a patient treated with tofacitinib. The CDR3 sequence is CASSFIGRGAKNIQYF. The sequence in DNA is TGCGCCAGCAGCTTTATAGGTCGGGGAGCCAAAAACATTCAGTACTTC.